Following are 8 T cell receptor beta chains from one sample sequenced in a study of blood T cells in healthy people across ages. For the second PCR, which ran for roughly 6 to 12 cycles, a sample-barcoded 5' primer and a J-beta primer mix were used. In TCRdb, the 5' RACE reads were re-called with MiXCR into one record per CDR3 protein. The data contain 600,000 or so distinct CDR3 sequences, under 30% of them singletons. Source material: blood. The receptors originated from an elderly woman in good health.

About this clonotype itself: A single base separates this from a much larger clone, so it may be a read error. The CDR3 region has the DNA TGCGCCAGCAGCTTGTGGGGGTTGGCTGGCTGCACCTTC. Its protein is CASSLWGLAGCTF. This chain links TRBV5-1 with TRBJ1-2, with D possibly TRBD1 on 5 matching bases. The germline V gene encodes CDR1 SGHRS and CDR2 YFSETQ. The length of the CDR3 is 13 residues.

This clonotype was counted a few times. It may be a read error: a sequence one base away is much more abundant. The chain has TRBV6-2 or TRBV6-3 and TRBJ2-4; 9 positions match TRBD1. The CDR3 has 17 amino acids. Germline V gene sequence: CDR1 MNHEY, CDR2 SVGEGT. The CDR3 coding sequence is TGTACCAGCAGTTACGGGACAGGGACTGTAGCCAAAAACATTCAGTACTTC. Translating gives CTSSYGTGTVAKNIQYF.

This clonotype was observed at least ten times. This chain connects TRBV5-1 to TRBJ2-3, with 7 bases aligning to TRBD2. CDR1 is SGHRS, CDR2 YFSETQ, per germline. There are 14 residues in the CDR3. Losses at the gene ends were 1 base for V and 2 bases for J; bases not matched to a gene: 1. The DNA for the CDR3 is TGCGCCAGCAGCTTGAGCGGGACCACAGATACGCAGTATTTT. Its translation is CASSLSGTTDTQYF.

A few counts support this clonotype. The rearrangement links TRBV5-6 to TRBJ1-5; no clear D. Deletions cut 5 bases from V and 7 bases from J, with 16 bases between. The CDR3 has 14 amino acids. The germline V gene has CDR1 SGHDT and CDR2 YYEEEE. CDR3 residues: CASRVHGGRQPQHF. The CDR3 DNA follows: TGTGCCAGCAGGGTGCACGGAGGTAGGCAGCCCCAGCATTTT.

Note on this clonotype: A much more abundant neighbour one base away suggests this may be a read error. The genes are TRBV11-1 and TRBJ2-1; D possibly corresponds to TRBD2 (5 bases). Germline V gene data show CDR1 as SGHAT and CDR2 as FQDESV (reference sequence). The ends were cut back, 5 bases at V and 13 bases at J, with 18 bases in the middle. CDR3 length: 13 residues. This CDR3 reads CASSPGRWETQFF. CDR3 sequence (DNA): TGTGCCAGCAGCCCAGGACGGTGGGAGACCCAGTTCTTC.

The V and J genes are TRBV20-1 and TRBJ1-4, with unresolved D. CDR3 length: 15 amino acids. The germline CDR1 and CDR2 sequences are DFQATT and SNEGSKA (reference sequence). Trimming removed 0 bases from V and 3 bases from J, with 11 bases in between. For the CDR3, the DNA is TGCAGTGCTAGAGAAATGGGGTGGGCTAATGAAAAACTGTTTTTT. Encoded protein: CSAREMGWANEKLFF.

In this sample, this clonotype turned up a few times. The chain employs TRBV19 and TRBJ2-5; weak D call: TRBD1 (5 bases). V lost 4 bases and J 5 bases, leaving 11 bases between the germline ends. This CDR3 contains 13 residues. CDR1 LNHDA and CDR2 SQIVND come from the germline V gene (reference sequence). The CDR3 reads CASSRQIRETQYF. CDR3 nucleotide sequence: TGTGCCAGTAGTAGACAGATCAGGGAGACCCAGTACTTC.

This clonotype was counted many times. V is TRBV7-2 and J is TRBJ1-5; weak D call: TRBD1 (6 bases). V dropped 1 base and J dropped 3 bases, with 10 bases sitting between them. This CDR3 is built from 15 residues. CDR1 SGHTA and CDR2 FQGNSA come from the germline V gene. The CDR3 spells CASSLEQGFNQPQHF. The CDR3 DNA sequence: TGTGCCAGCAGCTTAGAGCAGGGGTTCAATCAGCCCCAGCATTTT.